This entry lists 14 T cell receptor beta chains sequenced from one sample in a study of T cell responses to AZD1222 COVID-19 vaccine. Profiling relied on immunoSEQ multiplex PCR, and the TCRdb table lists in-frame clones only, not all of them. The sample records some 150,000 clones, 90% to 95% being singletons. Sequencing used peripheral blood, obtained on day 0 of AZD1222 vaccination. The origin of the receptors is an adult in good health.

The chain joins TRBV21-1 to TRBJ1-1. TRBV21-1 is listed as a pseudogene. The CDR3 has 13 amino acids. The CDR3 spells CASSKKPPGEAFF. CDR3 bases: TGTGCCAGCAGCAAAAAACCTCCCGGCGAAGCTTTCTTT.

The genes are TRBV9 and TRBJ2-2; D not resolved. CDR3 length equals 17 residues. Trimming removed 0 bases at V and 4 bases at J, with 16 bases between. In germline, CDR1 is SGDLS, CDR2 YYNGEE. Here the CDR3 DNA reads TGTGCCAGCAGCGTAGACAAAATAAGGCCCTCCACCGGGGAGCTGTTTTTT. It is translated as CASSVDKIRPSTGELFF.

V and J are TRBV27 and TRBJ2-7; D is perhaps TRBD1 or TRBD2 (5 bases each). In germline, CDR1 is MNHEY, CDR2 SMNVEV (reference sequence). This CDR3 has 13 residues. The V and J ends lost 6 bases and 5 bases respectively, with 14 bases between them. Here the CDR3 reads CASSTRGRHEQYF. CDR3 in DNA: TGTGCCAGCAGCACTCGGGGACGCCACGAGCAGTACTTC.

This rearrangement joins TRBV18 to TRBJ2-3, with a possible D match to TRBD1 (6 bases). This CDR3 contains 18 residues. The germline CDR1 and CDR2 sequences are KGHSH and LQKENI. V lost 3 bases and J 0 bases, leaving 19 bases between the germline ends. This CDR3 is CASSPRDKPGDSTDTQYF. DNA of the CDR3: TGTGCCAGCTCACCCCGGGACAAGCCCGGAGATAGCACAGATACGCAGTATTTT. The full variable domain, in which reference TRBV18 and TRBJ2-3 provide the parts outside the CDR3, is NAGVMQNPRHLVRRRGQEARLRCSPMKGHSHVYWYRQLPEEGLKFMVYLQKENIIDESGMPKERFSAEFPKEGPSILRIQQVVRGDSAAYFCASSPRDKPGDSTDTQYFGPGTRLTVL.

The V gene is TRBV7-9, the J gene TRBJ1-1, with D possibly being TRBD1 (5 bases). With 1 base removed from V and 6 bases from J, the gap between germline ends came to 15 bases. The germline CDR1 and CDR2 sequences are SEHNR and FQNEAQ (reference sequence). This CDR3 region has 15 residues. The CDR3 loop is CASSLGVAGLSEAFF. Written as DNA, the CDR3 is TGTGCCAGCAGCTTAGGTGTCGCAGGGCTCTCTGAAGCTTTCTTT.

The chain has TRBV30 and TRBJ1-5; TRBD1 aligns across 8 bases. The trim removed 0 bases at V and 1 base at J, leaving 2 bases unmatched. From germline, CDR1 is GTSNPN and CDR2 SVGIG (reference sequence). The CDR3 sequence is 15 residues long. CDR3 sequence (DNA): TGTGCCTGGAGTGTAGGGGACAGGAGCAATCAGCCCCAGCATTTT. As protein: CAWSVGDRSNQPQHF.

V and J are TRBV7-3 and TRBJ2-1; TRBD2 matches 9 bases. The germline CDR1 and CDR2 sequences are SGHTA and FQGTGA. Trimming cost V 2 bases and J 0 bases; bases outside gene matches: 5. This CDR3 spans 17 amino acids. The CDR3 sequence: CASSLGGSGSSYNEQFF. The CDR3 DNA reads TGTGCCAGCAGCTTAGGAGGTAGCGGGAGCTCCTACAATGAGCAGTTCTTC.

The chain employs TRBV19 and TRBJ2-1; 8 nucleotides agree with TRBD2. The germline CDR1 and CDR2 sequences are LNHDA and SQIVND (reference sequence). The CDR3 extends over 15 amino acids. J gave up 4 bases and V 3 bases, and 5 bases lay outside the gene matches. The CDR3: CASSIGGTRYNEQFF. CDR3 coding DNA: TGTGCCAGTAGTATTGGTGGGACTAGATACAATGAGCAGTTCTTC.

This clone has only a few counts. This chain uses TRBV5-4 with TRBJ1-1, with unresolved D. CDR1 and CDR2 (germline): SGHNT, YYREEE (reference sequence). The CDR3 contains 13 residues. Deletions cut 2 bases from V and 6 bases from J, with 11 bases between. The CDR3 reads CASSLRQLAEAFF. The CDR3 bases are TGTGCCAGCAGCTTAAGGCAGTTGGCTGAAGCTTTCTTT.

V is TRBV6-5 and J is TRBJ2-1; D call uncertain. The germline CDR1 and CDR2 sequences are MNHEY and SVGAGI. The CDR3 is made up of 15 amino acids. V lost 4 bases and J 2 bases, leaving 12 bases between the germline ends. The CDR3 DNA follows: TGTGCCAGCAGTTGGAGCTTGGGAACCTACAATGAGCAGTTCTTC. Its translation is CASSWSLGTYNEQFF.

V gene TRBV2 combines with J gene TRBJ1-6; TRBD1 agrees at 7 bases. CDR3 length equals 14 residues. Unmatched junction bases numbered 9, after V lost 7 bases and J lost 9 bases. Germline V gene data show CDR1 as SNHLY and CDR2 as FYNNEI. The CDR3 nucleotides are TGTGCCAGCATAGGAAGGGACAGTCTTTCACCCCTCCACTTT. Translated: CASIGRDSLSPLHF.

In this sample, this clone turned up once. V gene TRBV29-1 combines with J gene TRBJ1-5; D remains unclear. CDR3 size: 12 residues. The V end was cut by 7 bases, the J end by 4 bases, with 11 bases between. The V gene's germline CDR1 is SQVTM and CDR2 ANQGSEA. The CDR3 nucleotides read TGCAGCGCGAGAGCGGGAAATCAGCCCCAGCATTTT. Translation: CSARAGNQPQHF.

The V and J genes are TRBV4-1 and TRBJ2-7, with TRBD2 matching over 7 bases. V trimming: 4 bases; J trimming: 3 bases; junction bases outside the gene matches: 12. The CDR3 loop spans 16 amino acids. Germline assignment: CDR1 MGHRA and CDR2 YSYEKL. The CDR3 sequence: CASSRLSGRGNYEQYF. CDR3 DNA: TGCGCCAGCAGCCGGCTAAGCGGGCGGGGGAACTACGAGCAGTACTTC.

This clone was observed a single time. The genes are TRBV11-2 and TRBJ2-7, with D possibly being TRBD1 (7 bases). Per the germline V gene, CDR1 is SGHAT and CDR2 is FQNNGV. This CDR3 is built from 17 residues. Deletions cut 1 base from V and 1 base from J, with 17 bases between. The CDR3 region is CASSLGSGGTYSYEQYF. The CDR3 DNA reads TGTGCCAGCAGCTTAGGGTCAGGGGGGACCTATTCCTACGAGCAGTACTTC. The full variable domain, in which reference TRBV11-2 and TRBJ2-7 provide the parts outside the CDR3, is EAGVAQSPRYKIIEKRQSVAFWCNPISGHATLYWYQQILGQGPKLLIQFQNNGVVDDSQLPKDRFSAERLKGVDSTLKIQPAKLEDSAVYLCASSLGSGGTYSYEQYFGPGTRLTVT.